A selection of T cell receptor beta chains follows, all from one sample in a study of T cells in Graves' hyperthyroidism and ophthalmopathy. Each CDR3 protein gets one entry after TCRdb re-called the multiplex PCR reads with MiXCR. The sample lists more than 350,000 distinct CDR3 sequences, over 12% seen once, with roughly 20% in the top ten. The sample comprised blood. These receptors were obtained from a woman aged 55-69 years with Graves' ophthalmopathy. The CDR3 runs from the conserved cysteine through the conserved F or W. A D gene is named only where the DNA matches it firmly. The size field is filled for only some rows; it gives once, few, many or a size class.

clone size: few
J gene: TRBJ2-1
D gene: -
V gene: TRBV11-2
CDR3 DNA: TGTGCCAGCAGTTTAAATGCCGCGGGGTACAATGAGCAGTTCTTC
CDR3 protein: CASSLNAAGYNEQFF

clone size: few
J gene: TRBJ2-3
D gene: -
V gene: TRBV24-1
CDR3 DNA: TGTGCCACAGGAGTGGGGATCACAGATACGCAGTATTTT
CDR3 protein: CATGVGITDTQYF

clone size: few
J gene: TRBJ1-6
D gene: -
V gene: TRBV27
CDR3 DNA: TGTGCCAGCAGTTTATACAGCCCGGGCACCTCGTGGGATTCACCCCTCCACTTT
CDR3 protein: CASSLYSPGTSWDSPLHF

clone size: -
J gene: TRBJ2-6
D gene: TRBD2
V gene: TRBV6-1
CDR3 DNA: TGTGCCAGCGGAAGAGCTAGCGGCCTAGATACTGGTGGGGCCAACGTCCTGACTTTC
CDR3 protein: CASGRASGLDTGGANVLTF

clone size: few
J gene: TRBJ2-1
D gene: -
V gene: TRBV3-1
CDR3 DNA: TGTGCCAGCAGCCCTGAACCTAGGGGGTACAATGAGCAGTTCTTC
CDR3 protein: CASSPEPRGYNEQFF

clone size: few
J gene: TRBJ2-7
D gene: -
V gene: TRBV20-1
CDR3 DNA: TGCAGTGCTAGAATCCCGGGACGGGTATCCTACGAGCAGTACTTC
CDR3 protein: CSARIPGRVSYEQYF

clone size: many
J gene: TRBJ2-1
D gene: -
V gene: TRBV7-2
CDR3 DNA: TGTGCCAGCAGCTTAGGGCCCCGGGAGCAGTTCTTC
CDR3 protein: CASSLGPREQFF

clone size: many
J gene: TRBJ2-2
D gene: -
V gene: TRBV24-1
CDR3 DNA: TGTGCCACCAGTGACACTGACGGATCCGGGGAGCTGTTTTTT
CDR3 protein: CATSDTDGSGELFF

clone size: many
J gene: TRBJ2-3
D gene: TRBD2
V gene: TRBV29-1
CDR3 DNA: TGCAGCGCCGCGACTAGCGGCACAGATACGCAGTATTTT
CDR3 protein: CSAATSGTDTQYF

clone size: few
J gene: TRBJ1-2
D gene: -
V gene: TRBV3-1
CDR3 DNA: TGTGCCAGCAGCCATAATGGGGGGGAAGGCTACACCTTC
CDR3 protein: CASSHNGGEGYTF

clone size: many
J gene: TRBJ2-7
D gene: -
V gene: TRBV24-1
CDR3 DNA: TGTGCCACCAGTGAAGGGGGGAGTTACGAGCAGTACTTC
CDR3 protein: CATSEGGSYEQYF

clone size: -
J gene: TRBJ1-6
D gene: TRBD1
V gene: TRBV9
CDR3 DNA: TGTGCCAGCAGCGTAGGGGGGACAGACTATTCACCCCTCCACTTT
CDR3 protein: CASSVGGTDYSPLHF

clone size: -
J gene: TRBJ2-1
D gene: TRBD1
V gene: TRBV6-1
CDR3 DNA: TGTGCCAGCAGTGGGACAGGGGGCAATGAGCAGTTCTTC
CDR3 protein: CASSGTGGNEQFF

clone size: -
J gene: TRBJ2-1
D gene: -
V gene: TRBV7-2
CDR3 DNA: TGTGCCAGCAGCTTATTCGGGGACGTAGTGGGCAATGAGCAGTTCTTC
CDR3 protein: CASSLFGDVVGNEQFF

clone size: few
J gene: TRBJ2-7
D gene: TRBD2
V gene: TRBV20-1
CDR3 DNA: TGCAGTGCTAGAGGCAGCGGGAGGGCCGAGCAGTACTTC
CDR3 protein: CSARGSGRAEQYF

clone size: few
J gene: TRBJ2-7
D gene: TRBD2
V gene: TRBV11-1
CDR3 DNA: TGTGCCAGCAGCTCCGACTCGTTCCTAGCGGCCGCCTACGAGCAGTACTTC
CDR3 protein: CASSSDSFLAAAYEQYF

clone size: many
J gene: TRBJ1-2
D gene: -
V gene: TRBV30
CDR3 DNA: TGTGCCTGGAGCGGGGCGCTCGGCTATGGCTACACCTTC
CDR3 protein: CAWSGALGYGYTF

clone size: many
J gene: TRBJ2-5
D gene: -
V gene: TRBV6-1
CDR3 DNA: TGTGCCAGCAGTTCCCTCGGAGGGCTAAGGGGGACCAAAGAGACCCAGTACTTC
CDR3 protein: CASSSLGGLRGTKETQYF

clone size: many
J gene: TRBJ2-3
D gene: -
V gene: TRBV18
CDR3 DNA: TGTGCCAGCTCACCCCAACAGGGGGGGACCACAGATACGCAGTATTTT
CDR3 protein: CASSPQQGGTTDTQYF

clone size: many
J gene: TRBJ2-5
D gene: -
V gene: TRBV19
CDR3 DNA: TGTGCCAGTAAGTGGGCCGACCAAGAGACCCAGTACTTC
CDR3 protein: CASKWADQETQYF

clone size: many
J gene: TRBJ2-7
D gene: TRBD2
V gene: TRBV4-1
CDR3 DNA: TGCGCCAGCAGCCAGGCCCCTAGCGGGAGATACTACGAGCAGTACTTC
CDR3 protein: CASSQAPSGRYYEQYF

clone size: few
J gene: TRBJ1-6
D gene: -
V gene: TRBV14
CDR3 DNA: TGTGCCAGCAGCCAGGAACAGGGAAGATCACCCCTCCACTTT
CDR3 protein: CASSQEQGRSPLHF

clone size: many
J gene: TRBJ1-2
D gene: -
V gene: TRBV20-1
CDR3 DNA: TGCAGTGTCTCGGTCGCTAACTATGGCTACACCTTC
CDR3 protein: CSVSVANYGYTF

clone size: -
J gene: TRBJ2-5
D gene: -
V gene: TRBV7-6
CDR3 DNA: TGTGCCAGCAGCTACACCCAAGAGACCCAGTACTTC
CDR3 protein: CASSYTQETQYF

clone size: few
J gene: TRBJ2-6
D gene: TRBD1
V gene: TRBV5-1
CDR3 DNA: TGCGCCAGCAGCACTCAAACCCCGGGACAGGGCTCTGGGGCCAACGTCCTGACTTTC
CDR3 protein: CASSTQTPGQGSGANVLTF

clone size: many
J gene: TRBJ2-3
D gene: TRBD1
V gene: TRBV30
CDR3 DNA: TGTGCCTGGAGTGTAGACAGGGGGATCACAGATACGCAGTATTTT
CDR3 protein: CAWSVDRGITDTQYF

clone size: -
J gene: TRBJ1-5
D gene: TRBD1
V gene: TRBV4-1
CDR3 DNA: TGCGCCAGCAGCCAAGACTCCCAGACAGGGGTCGGTCAGCCCCAGCATTTT
CDR3 protein: CASSQDSQTGVGQPQHF

clone size: many
J gene: TRBJ2-3
D gene: TRBD2
V gene: TRBV2
CDR3 DNA: TGTGCCAGCAGGATGACTAGCGGGAGGGTGACAGATACGCAGTATTTT
CDR3 protein: CASRMTSGRVTDTQYF

clone size: many
J gene: TRBJ2-7
D gene: TRBD1
V gene: TRBV28
CDR3 DNA: TGTGCCACCCTTTGGGACAGGGGGAGGGAGCAGTACTTC
CDR3 protein: CATLWDRGREQYF

clone size: -
J gene: TRBJ1-5
D gene: -
V gene: TRBV4-1
CDR3 DNA: TGCGCCAGCAGCCACTGGGGCAGTAATCAGCCCCAGCATTTT
CDR3 protein: CASSHWGSNQPQHF

clone size: few
J gene: TRBJ2-7
D gene: TRBD2
V gene: TRBV9
CDR3 DNA: TGTGCCAGCAGCGTGACGGCTAGCGGGACCTACGAGCAGTACTTC
CDR3 protein: CASSVTASGTYEQYF

clone size: many
J gene: TRBJ1-6
D gene: -
V gene: TRBV7-2
CDR3 DNA: TGTGCCAGCAGCCTCAGCAGCGGCTTGGAATCACCCCTCCACTTT
CDR3 protein: CASSLSSGLESPLHF

clone size: -
J gene: TRBJ2-7
D gene: -
V gene: TRBV27
CDR3 DNA: TGTGCCAGCCGCCGTTCCAGGGGCTCCTACGAGCAGTACTTC
CDR3 protein: CASRRSRGSYEQYF

clone size: many
J gene: TRBJ2-5
D gene: -
V gene: TRBV7-7
CDR3 DNA: TGTGCCAGCAGCCAAGGGGTTCGGGAGACCCAGTACTTC
CDR3 protein: CASSQGVRETQYF

clone size: many
J gene: TRBJ2-7
D gene: TRBD2
V gene: TRBV12-3/TRBV12-4
CDR3 DNA: TGTGCCAGCAGTCTAGCGGGAGGGCACGAGCAGTACTTC
CDR3 protein: CASSLAGGHEQYF

clone size: many
J gene: TRBJ1-2
D gene: -
V gene: TRBV2
CDR3 DNA: TGTGCCAGCACCGACGGAGGTGTGAGCTATGGCTACACCTTC
CDR3 protein: CASTDGGVSYGYTF

clone size: many
J gene: TRBJ2-7
D gene: -
V gene: TRBV5-1
CDR3 DNA: TGCGCCAGCAGCAACCCGGGACTTCAACAAGGGCTCGAGCAGTACTTC
CDR3 protein: CASSNPGLQQGLEQYF

clone size: -
J gene: TRBJ2-2
D gene: TRBD2
V gene: TRBV20-1
CDR3 DNA: TGCAGTGCTTTTAGCGGGCCGAACACCGGGGAGCTGTTTTTT
CDR3 protein: CSAFSGPNTGELFF

clone size: -
J gene: TRBJ1-3
D gene: -
V gene: TRBV29-1
CDR3 DNA: TGCAGCGGCCTGACACCCCCCGACTCTGGAAACACCATATATTTT
CDR3 protein: CSGLTPPDSGNTIYF

clone size: many
J gene: TRBJ2-5
D gene: -
V gene: TRBV7-2
CDR3 DNA: TGTGCCAGCAGCCCGCTGACAGGATCCGCAGAGACCCAGTACTTC
CDR3 protein: CASSPLTGSAETQYF

clone size: many
J gene: TRBJ2-3
D gene: -
V gene: TRBV3-1
CDR3 DNA: TGTGCCAGCAGCCAAGAGCTTCAGGGTGGGGGCACAGATACGCAGTATTTT
CDR3 protein: CASSQELQGGGTDTQYF

clone size: -
J gene: TRBJ2-7
D gene: TRBD1
V gene: TRBV20-1
CDR3 DNA: TGCAGTGCTAGGCGCCGACAGGGGGCCCAATCATACGAGCAGTACTTC
CDR3 protein: CSARRRQGAQSYEQYF

clone size: few
J gene: TRBJ1-2
D gene: -
V gene: TRBV20-1
CDR3 DNA: TGCAGTCACCGGCAGAACTATGGCTACACCTTC
CDR3 protein: CSHRQNYGYTF

clone size: many
J gene: TRBJ2-5
D gene: -
V gene: TRBV10-3
CDR3 DNA: TGTGCCATCAGCCGGCGGGGTTTGGCTGAGACCCAGTACTTC
CDR3 protein: CAISRRGLAETQYF

clone size: -
J gene: TRBJ2-1
D gene: TRBD2
V gene: TRBV24-1
CDR3 DNA: TGTGCCACCAGTGACCCGGGACTAGGGCCGTTCTTC
CDR3 protein: CATSDPGLGPFF

clone size: -
J gene: TRBJ1-4
D gene: -
V gene: TRBV4-2
CDR3 DNA: TGTGCCAGCAGCCAGGAGGAGGACGTCGGGGAAAAACTGTTTTTT
CDR3 protein: CASSQEEDVGEKLFF

clone size: few
J gene: TRBJ2-7
D gene: -
V gene: TRBV2
CDR3 DNA: TGTGCCAGCAGTGCCCGGGTCTCCTCCTACGAGCAGTACTTC
CDR3 protein: CASSARVSSYEQYF

clone size: many
J gene: TRBJ2-3
D gene: TRBD1
V gene: TRBV7-8
CDR3 DNA: TGTGCCAGCTGTTGGGACAGGACCTCAGATACGCAGTATTTT
CDR3 protein: CASCWDRTSDTQYF

clone size: many
J gene: TRBJ2-3
D gene: -
V gene: TRBV9
CDR3 DNA: TGTGCCAGCAGCGTATCCCTTCAGATTAGCACAGATACGCAGTATTTT
CDR3 protein: CASSVSLQISTDTQYF

clone size: many
J gene: TRBJ2-2
D gene: -
V gene: TRBV15
CDR3 DNA: TGTGCCACCAGCAGAGATCCCCCCGGAACGAACACCGGGGAGCTGTTTTTT
CDR3 protein: CATSRDPPGTNTGELFF

clone size: few
J gene: TRBJ1-5
D gene: -
V gene: TRBV6-1
CDR3 DNA: TGTGCCAGCAGCAGACAGTTTAGCAATCAGCCCCAGCATTTT
CDR3 protein: CASSRQFSNQPQHF

clone size: -
J gene: TRBJ2-2
D gene: TRBD1
V gene: TRBV7-9
CDR3 DNA: TGTGCCAGCACCCTTTCCGGGACAGTGAACACCGGGGAGCTGTTTTTT
CDR3 protein: CASTLSGTVNTGELFF

clone size: -
J gene: TRBJ2-1
D gene: TRBD2
V gene: TRBV18
CDR3 DNA: TGTGCCAGCTCACCACCTCAAGGGCGGGAGGGAAGCTCCTACAATGAGCAGTTCTTC
CDR3 protein: CASSPPQGREGSSYNEQFF

clone size: many
J gene: TRBJ1-5
D gene: -
V gene: TRBV28
CDR3 DNA: TGTGCCAGCAGTTTGGGGGGGGCGCGGGATCAGCCCCAGCATTTT
CDR3 protein: CASSLGGARDQPQHF

clone size: many
J gene: TRBJ2-3
D gene: -
V gene: TRBV2
CDR3 DNA: TGTGCCAGCAGAGAATCGGGGGATGATACGCAGTATTTT
CDR3 protein: CASRESGDDTQYF

clone size: -
J gene: TRBJ2-1
D gene: -
V gene: TRBV29-1
CDR3 DNA: TGCAGCCCAACGGCAGCGGGTGAGCAGTTCTTC
CDR3 protein: CSPTAAGEQFF

clone size: -
J gene: TRBJ2-7
D gene: TRBD2
V gene: TRBV5-1
CDR3 DNA: TGCGCCAGCAGCTTCATGCCGGGACTAGGCTCCTACGAGCAGTACTTC
CDR3 protein: CASSFMPGLGSYEQYF